Only a few counts were recorded for the clone carrying this T cell receptor (beta chain). This entry is derived from a study of blood T cell repertoires in COVID-19. On the study more broadly: Symptom resolution, clearance, or two negative PCRs marked the recovered donors of Cohort 3.

All enrollees were roughly 18 to 89 years old and from about 24 US areas. Membership in each cohort depended on participant-reported clinical history. The method was immunoSEQ multiplex PCR; TCRdb's version includes in-frame clones alone and lacks a portion of them. The table has a few hundred thousand clones, approximately 89% seen once. Germline CDR1 and CDR2: SNHLY and FYNNEI. This CDR3 has 15 residues. Losses at the gene ends were 2 bases for V and 9 bases for J; bases not matched to a gene: 9. This sequence was found in a man aged 40-50 years in a cohort exposed to, infected with or recovered from COVID-19 (not recorded which). Material for sequencing was PBMCs or T cells enriched from blood (not recorded which). The gene calls are TRBV2 and TRBJ2-7; TRBD2 agrees at 11 bases. The CDR3 DNA reads as TGTGCCAGCAGTGAATATGGCCTAGCGGGAGGCGGGCAGTACTTC. This encodes CASSEYGLAGGGQYF.